One TCR beta chain is described in this entry. Its antigen is not known. This record belongs to a study of blood T cells in healthy people across ages. Across the whole study: Template switching captured about one barcoded beta molecule per two T cells. Points from the study as a whole: Lack of knowledge of donor CMV status possibly confounded expanded clonotype changes.

The CDR3 runs to 13 residues. Trimming pared 11 bases from V and 3 bases from J, leaving 14 bases between. The V gene's germline CDR1 is MNHNS and CDR2 SASEGT. Through a sample-barcoded 5' primer and a J-beta primer mix, a second PCR was run for roughly 7 to 11 cycles. Each cDNA molecule carried a tag from a template-switch adaptor that contained 12 random nucleotides. TCRdb called the 5' RACE reads again in MiXCR, with one record for every CDR3 protein. The profile shows around 1.5 million distinct CDR3 sequences, 42% of them singletons. Those donating, healthy Caucasian individuals from Russia, were aged roughly 6 to 90.

Source material: blood. The chain recombines TRBV6-1 with TRBJ1-5; D may be TRBD1 (5 bases). The clonotype originates from a woman aged 18 to 35 in good health. This chain's CDR3 is CAGSTANNQPQHF. The CDR3 nucleotides are TGTGCCGGATCGACAGCGAACAATCAGCCCCAGCATTTT.